Listed below are T cell receptor beta chains from one sample, sequenced in a study of technical replicates of blood from a handful of donors. Clones were sequenced by immunoSEQ multiplex PCR, and TCRdb holds only the in-frame ones, with some missing. The sample has tens of thousands of clones; 90% to 95% are singletons. The specimen sequenced was T cells isolated from PBMCs. These receptors came from a human donor in good health. Each CDR3 is given with its conserved first and last residue. The order of the fields is V gene, D gene, J gene, clone size, CDR3 protein, CDR3 DNA. The D gene is left open where the match is weak. The size entry is marked missing in some rows and otherwise reads once, few, many or a size class.

v_call: TRBV29-1; d_call: TRBD2; j_call: TRBJ2-1; clone_size: -; cdr3_aa: CSVASGARGSYNEQFF; cdr3_nt: TGCAGCGTGGCTAGCGGAGCCCGGGGCTCCTACAATGAGCAGTTCTTC
v_call: TRBV19; d_call: TRBD2; j_call: TRBJ2-1; clone_size: -; cdr3_aa: CASGHLAGGDGNEQFF; cdr3_nt: TGTGCCAGTGGGCACTTGGCGGGAGGAGACGGCAATGAGCAGTTCTTC
v_call: TRBV25-1; d_call: TRBD2; j_call: TRBJ2-1; clone_size: -; cdr3_aa: CASSEWGTSGRNEQFF; cdr3_nt: TGTGCCAGCAGTGAATGGGGGACTAGCGGGAGGAATGAGCAGTTCTTC
v_call: TRBV29-1; d_call: TRBD1; j_call: TRBJ1-1; clone_size: -; cdr3_aa: CSVEDRAIRTEAFF; cdr3_nt: TGCAGCGTTGAGGACAGGGCGATTCGCACTGAAGCTTTCTTT
v_call: TRBV27; d_call: -; j_call: TRBJ2-2; clone_size: -; cdr3_aa: CASSPRLAGELFF; cdr3_nt: TGTGCCAGCAGCCCGCGTTTGGCCGGGGAGCTGTTTTTT
v_call: TRBV27; d_call: -; j_call: TRBJ1-1; clone_size: -; cdr3_aa: CASSLALNTEAFF; cdr3_nt: TGTGCCAGCAGTCTCGCGTTGAACACTGAAGCTTTCTTT
v_call: TRBV30; d_call: -; j_call: TRBJ1-6; clone_size: -; cdr3_aa: CAWSVGGTSPLHF; cdr3_nt: TGTGCCTGGAGTGTCGGGGGTACCTCACCCCTCCACTTT
v_call: TRBV4-1; d_call: -; j_call: TRBJ2-2; clone_size: -; cdr3_aa: CASSHLYRASSGDGELFF; cdr3_nt: TGCGCCAGCAGCCACCTTTACAGGGCCTCATCAGGGGACGGGGAGCTGTTTTTT
v_call: TRBV28; d_call: TRBD2; j_call: TRBJ2-3; clone_size: many; cdr3_aa: CASSLGLAIDTQYF; cdr3_nt: TGTGCCAGCAGTTTGGGACTAGCAATAGATACGCAGTATTTT
v_call: TRBV7-2; d_call: TRBD1; j_call: TRBJ2-2; clone_size: -; cdr3_aa: CASSLVRTGLEELFF; cdr3_nt: TGTGCCAGCAGCTTAGTCCGGACAGGCCTGGAGGAGCTGTTTTTT
v_call: TRBV18; d_call: TRBD1; j_call: TRBJ1-4; clone_size: -; cdr3_aa: CASSNPGQGVEKLFF; cdr3_nt: TGTGCCAGCTCAAATCCGGGACAGGGGGTTGAAAAACTGTTTTTT
v_call: TRBV30; d_call: TRBD2; j_call: TRBJ2-1; clone_size: -; cdr3_aa: CAWIPTGRGSYNEQFF; cdr3_nt: TGTGCCTGGATCCCTACCGGGAGGGGCTCCTACAATGAGCAGTTCTTC
v_call: TRBV19; d_call: -; j_call: TRBJ1-5; clone_size: -; cdr3_aa: CASRGLETGINQPQHF; cdr3_nt: TGTGCCAGTAGAGGTTTAGAGACGGGGATTAATCAGCCCCAGCATTTT
v_call: TRBV7-9; d_call: TRBD1; j_call: TRBJ2-1; clone_size: -; cdr3_aa: CASSGGLGRGREQFF; cdr3_nt: TGTGCCAGCAGCGGGGGTTTGGGCAGGGGGCGTGAGCAGTTCTTC
v_call: TRBV7-9; d_call: -; j_call: TRBJ2-5; clone_size: few; cdr3_aa: CASSIFQETQYF; cdr3_nt: TGTGCCAGCAGCATATTCCAAGAGACCCAGTACTTC
v_call: TRBV5-1; d_call: TRBD1; j_call: TRBJ1-2; clone_size: -; cdr3_aa: CASSPDTQGGYGYTF; cdr3_nt: TGCGCCAGCAGCCCGGATACGCAGGGGGGCTATGGCTACACCTTC
v_call: TRBV18; d_call: -; j_call: TRBJ2-7; clone_size: -; cdr3_aa: CASSRDYEQYF; cdr3_nt: TGTGCCAGCTCACGAGACTACGAGCAGTACTTC
v_call: TRBV11-2; d_call: TRBD1; j_call: TRBJ1-3; clone_size: -; cdr3_aa: CASSQILGTALNTIYF; cdr3_nt: TGTGCCAGCAGCCAGATCCTAGGGACAGCTTTAAACACCATATATTTT
v_call: TRBV9; d_call: -; j_call: TRBJ2-1; clone_size: -; cdr3_aa: CASSVEGRGVYQFF; cdr3_nt: TGTGCCAGCAGCGTAGAGGGCAGGGGAGTTTATCAGTTCTTC
v_call: TRBV14; d_call: -; j_call: TRBJ2-1; clone_size: -; cdr3_aa: CASSLGLYRSYNEQFF; cdr3_nt: TGTGCCAGCAGCCTCGGACTCTACCGCTCCTACAATGAGCAGTTCTTC
v_call: TRBV9; d_call: -; j_call: TRBJ1-2; clone_size: -; cdr3_aa: CASSVIGGGGYTF; cdr3_nt: TGTGCCAGCAGCGTAATCGGGGGGGGTGGCTACACCTTC
v_call: TRBV9; d_call: TRBD1; j_call: TRBJ2-7; clone_size: -; cdr3_aa: CASSVTGDLDEQYF; cdr3_nt: TGTGCCAGCAGCGTGACAGGGGATTTGGACGAGCAGTACTTC
v_call: TRBV28; d_call: TRBD1; j_call: TRBJ1-5; clone_size: -; cdr3_aa: CASSLTGQGGQPQHF; cdr3_nt: TGTGCCAGCAGTTTAACGGGACAGGGGGGGCAGCCCCAGCATTTT
v_call: TRBV7-8; d_call: -; j_call: TRBJ1-1; clone_size: -; cdr3_aa: CASSLASKDRGISMNTEAFF; cdr3_nt: TGTGCCAGCAGCTTAGCGAGTAAGGACAGAGGGATTTCAATGAACACTGAAGCTTTCTTT
v_call: TRBV9; d_call: -; j_call: TRBJ2-5; clone_size: -; cdr3_aa: CASSGGLQETQYF; cdr3_nt: TGTGCCAGCAGCGGGGGGCTCCAAGAGACCCAGTACTTC
v_call: TRBV6-1; d_call: -; j_call: TRBJ1-1; clone_size: -; cdr3_aa: CASSEIVANTEAFF; cdr3_nt: TGTGCCAGCAGTGAAATCGTAGCGAACACTGAAGCTTTCTTT
v_call: TRBV2; d_call: -; j_call: TRBJ1-5; clone_size: -; cdr3_aa: CASSPTDQPQHF; cdr3_nt: TGTGCCAGCAGTCCGACAGACCAGCCCCAGCATTTT
v_call: TRBV19; d_call: -; j_call: TRBJ2-1; clone_size: -; cdr3_aa: CASAGSGYGRGEQFF; cdr3_nt: TGTGCCAGTGCTGGGTCGGGGTACGGAAGAGGTGAGCAGTTCTTC
v_call: TRBV5-8; d_call: TRBD1; j_call: TRBJ2-7; clone_size: -; cdr3_aa: CASSTDRGLSYEQYF; cdr3_nt: TGTGCCAGCAGCACTGACAGGGGCCTCTCCTACGAGCAGTACTTC
v_call: TRBV11-1; d_call: TRBD1; j_call: TRBJ2-7; clone_size: -; cdr3_aa: CASSLLQGQGPYEQYF; cdr3_nt: TGTGCCAGCAGCCTCCTTCAGGGACAGGGGCCCTACGAGCAGTACTTC
v_call: TRBV2; d_call: -; j_call: TRBJ2-1; clone_size: -; cdr3_aa: CARRDFQGNEQFF; cdr3_nt: TGTGCCAGGAGGGACTTTCAAGGCAATGAGCAGTTCTTC
v_call: TRBV5-1; d_call: TRBD1; j_call: TRBJ2-1; clone_size: -; cdr3_aa: CASSEGQGAINEQFF; cdr3_nt: TGCGCCAGCAGCGAAGGACAGGGGGCGATCAATGAGCAGTTCTTC
v_call: TRBV7-2; d_call: -; j_call: TRBJ1-2; clone_size: -; cdr3_aa: CASSFGGGAFYGYTF; cdr3_nt: TGTGCCAGCAGCTTTGGGGGGGGCGCGTTCTATGGCTACACCTTC
v_call: TRBV4-1; d_call: TRBD2; j_call: TRBJ2-7; clone_size: -; cdr3_aa: CASSQGLAGSSYEQYF; cdr3_nt: TGCGCCAGCAGCCAAGGACTAGCGGGGAGCTCCTACGAGCAGTACTTC
v_call: TRBV15; d_call: TRBD1; j_call: TRBJ2-2; clone_size: -; cdr3_aa: CATSRPGQGSTGELFF; cdr3_nt: TGTGCCACCAGCAGACCGGGACAGGGAAGCACCGGGGAGCTGTTTTTT
v_call: TRBV7-8; d_call: -; j_call: TRBJ2-5; clone_size: -; cdr3_aa: CASRSIGGEETQYF; cdr3_nt: TGTGCCAGCAGATCTATAGGGGGGGAGGAGACCCAGTACTTC
v_call: TRBV7-9; d_call: -; j_call: TRBJ1-2; clone_size: -; cdr3_aa: CASSLEPSGIYGYTF; cdr3_nt: TGTGCCAGCAGCTTAGAGCCCTCAGGGATCTATGGCTACACCTTC
v_call: TRBV19; d_call: TRBD2; j_call: TRBJ2-5; clone_size: -; cdr3_aa: CASSIGTSGPETQYF; cdr3_nt: TGTGCCAGTAGTATAGGAACTAGCGGACCGGAGACCCAGTACTTC
v_call: TRBV7-3; d_call: -; j_call: TRBJ1-3; clone_size: once; cdr3_aa: CASSLTGREWGRGNTIYF; cdr3_nt: TGTGCCAGCAGCTTAACCGGAAGGGAGTGGGGTCGTGGAAACACCATATATTTT
v_call: TRBV11-2; d_call: -; j_call: TRBJ1-5; clone_size: -; cdr3_aa: CASSLVSGANQPQHF; cdr3_nt: TGTGCCAGCAGCTTAGTTAGCGGAGCAAATCAGCCCCAGCATTTT
v_call: TRBV2; d_call: -; j_call: TRBJ2-3; clone_size: -; cdr3_aa: CASKEGASTDTQYF; cdr3_nt: TGTGCCAGCAAAGAAGGGGCCAGCACAGATACGCAGTATTTT
v_call: TRBV5-1; d_call: TRBD1; j_call: TRBJ1-1; clone_size: -; cdr3_aa: CASSSGGMGTEAFF; cdr3_nt: TGCGCCAGCAGCTCAGGGGGGATGGGGACTGAAGCTTTCTTT
v_call: TRBV30; d_call: -; j_call: TRBJ1-2; clone_size: -; cdr3_aa: CAWRRWLFGTGRANYGYTF; cdr3_nt: TGTGCCTGGAGGCGTTGGCTGTTCGGTACAGGACGAGCTAACTATGGCTACACCTTC
v_call: TRBV13; d_call: -; j_call: TRBJ2-1; clone_size: -; cdr3_aa: CASRRQDFYNEQFF; cdr3_nt: TGTGCCAGCAGGAGACAGGACTTCTACAATGAGCAGTTCTTC
v_call: TRBV19; d_call: -; j_call: TRBJ1-5; clone_size: -; cdr3_aa: CASQGGNQPQHF; cdr3_nt: TGTGCCAGCCAGGGCGGCAATCAGCCCCAGCATTTT
v_call: TRBV30; d_call: TRBD1; j_call: TRBJ1-2; clone_size: -; cdr3_aa: CAWSYGGQGYGYTF; cdr3_nt: TGTGCCTGGAGTTACGGGGGACAGGGATATGGCTACACCTTC
v_call: TRBV7-9; d_call: TRBD2; j_call: TRBJ2-1; clone_size: -; cdr3_aa: CASSLGPAGYNNEQFF; cdr3_nt: TGTGCCAGCAGCTTGGGTCCAGCGGGGTATAACAATGAGCAGTTCTTC
v_call: TRBV9; d_call: -; j_call: TRBJ2-1; clone_size: once; cdr3_aa: CASSVSSVSSYNEQFF; cdr3_nt: TGTGCCAGCAGCGTATCTAGCGTGAGCTCCTACAATGAGCAGTTCTTC
v_call: TRBV4-1; d_call: TRBD1; j_call: TRBJ1-2; clone_size: -; cdr3_aa: CASSQVGQGANGYTF; cdr3_nt: TGCGCCAGCAGCCAAGTTGGACAGGGGGCTAATGGCTACACCTTC
v_call: TRBV28; d_call: TRBD1; j_call: TRBJ1-3; clone_size: -; cdr3_aa: CASRGQGAGNTIYF; cdr3_nt: TGTGCCAGCAGGGGACAGGGGGCTGGAAACACCATATATTTT